A single sample is the source of the 21 T cell receptor beta chains below, sequenced in a study of OX40 agonist ivuxolimab in advanced cancers. TCRdb keeps only in-frame clones here, not all; method: immunoSEQ multiplex PCR. The sample has 80,000 to 85,000 clones; under 90% are singletons. The source was CD4+ or CD8+ T cells sorted from blood, collected in a trial of the OX40 agonist ivuxolimab. The receptor source for this set is an adult with an advanced solid tumor such as melanoma, head and neck, liver or kidney cancer.

This clone was counted between two and nine times. The chain employs TRBV30 and TRBJ1-3, with unresolved D. Deletions cut 0 bases from V and 2 bases from J, with 5 bases between. The CDR3 runs to 13 residues. Germline values: CDR1 GTSNPN, CDR2 SVGIG (reference sequence). The CDR3 region has the DNA TGTGCCTGGAGTGTACCGGCTGGAAACACCATATATTTT. Amino acids: CAWSVPAGNTIYF.

This rearrangement joins TRBV30 to TRBJ2-7, with D uncertain. The CDR3 sequence is 12 residues long. The germline V and J ends were trimmed by 5 bases and 1 base, with 9 bases remaining between them. CDR1 GTSNPN and CDR2 SVGIG come from the germline V gene (reference sequence). CDR3 residues: CAWDARSYEQYF. The CDR3, as DNA: TGTGCCTGGGACGCACGTTCCTACGAGCAGTACTTC.

This sequence joins TRBV7-3 and TRBJ2-1, with unresolved D. V was cut by 2 bases and J by 5 bases, with 7 bases left in between. Germline loops: CDR1 SGHTA, CDR2 FQGTGA. This CDR3 is built from 13 residues. The DNA of the CDR3 is TGTGCCAGCAGCTTAGGTCCAGACAATGAGCAGTTCTTC. Residues: CASSLGPDNEQFF.

V and J are TRBV28 and TRBJ1-4; no reliable D call. The CDR3 contains 11 residues. V was shortened by 5 bases and J by 5 bases, with 3 bases between the two germline ends. The germline CDR1 and CDR2 sequences are MDHEN and SYDVKM. The CDR3 coding sequence is TGTGCCAGCAGTGTCAATGAAAAACTGTTTTTT. Its translation is CASSVNEKLFF.

The chain employs TRBV5-5 and TRBJ1-3; D call uncertain. Germline CDR1 reads SGHKS; CDR2 reads YYEKEE (reference sequence). V was pared by 1 base and J by 0 bases, with 14 bases between. The CDR3 has 17 amino acids. DNA of the CDR3: TGTGCCAGCAGCTTGTTACCGGGAGACCTCTCTGGAAACACCATATATTTT. Translated: CASSLLPGDLSGNTIYF.

The gene calls are TRBV27 and TRBJ2-1, with 7 bases fitting TRBD2. This CDR3 is built from 16 residues. V lost 4 bases to trimming and J lost 3 bases; unmatched junction nucleotides: 9. Germline CDR1 is MNHEY and CDR2 is SMNVEV (reference sequence). CDR3 DNA: TGTGCCAGCAGTTCATTCCCGGCTAGCGGCTACAATGAGCAGTTCTTC. It yields the protein CASSSFPASGYNEQFF.

This sequence joins TRBV5-3 and TRBJ2-3, with D perhaps TRBD2 (6 bases). TRBV5-3 has ORF status, its function being uncertain. This CDR3 region has 19 residues. Between the trimmed V and J ends, which lost 1 base and 2 bases, there was a span of 23 bases. CDR3 amino acids: CARSLSRCGELPNTDTQYF. The DNA of the CDR3 is TGTGCCAGAAGCTTGAGTAGGTGCGGGGAACTACCCAACACAGATACGCAGTATTTT.

The rearrangement links TRBV11-2 to TRBJ2-1; tentatively, D is TRBD2 (5 bases). Trimming removed 0 bases at V and 0 bases at J, with 9 bases between. CDR1 is SGHAT and CDR2 is FQNNGV in the germline V gene. The CDR3 contains 16 residues. The CDR3 here is CASSLDTGISYNEQFF. CDR3 coding DNA: TGTGCCAGCAGCTTAGATACGGGAATCTCCTACAATGAGCAGTTCTTC.

The V call is TRBV19, the J call TRBJ1-2, with a tentative D call TRBD1 (5 bases). Germline V gene sequence: CDR1 LNHDA, CDR2 SQIVND (reference sequence). V gave up 3 bases and J gave up 4 bases, with 9 bases separating them. CDR3 size: 13 residues. CDR3 amino acids: CASSMRGVYGYTF. Here the CDR3 DNA reads TGTGCCAGTAGTATGAGGGGCGTCTATGGCTACACCTTC. Supplemented by reference TRBV19 and TRBJ1-2, the full variable domain reads DGGITQSPKYLFRKEGQNVTLSCEQNLNHDAMYWYRQDPGQGLRLIYYSQIVNDFQKGDIAEGYSVSREKKESFPLTVTSAQKNPTAFYLCASSMRGVYGYTFGSGTRLTVV.

The gene calls are TRBV25-1 and TRBJ2-1, with 9 bases fitting TRBD1. Germline assignment: CDR1 MGHDK and CDR2 SYGVNS. The CDR3 contains 15 residues. With 5 bases clipped from V and 7 bases from J, the junction kept 9 bases outside the gene matches. The CDR3 sequence: CASSRPGQGNNEQFF. Written as DNA, the CDR3 is TGTGCCAGCAGTCGGCCGGGACAGGGTAATAATGAGCAGTTCTTC.

The CDR3 nucleotides read TGTGCCAGCAGGCTGGGACAGGGGTTGAACACTGAAGCTTTCTTT. This encodes CASRLGQGLNTEAFF. The genes are TRBV28 and TRBJ1-1, with 10 nucleotides matching TRBD1. Per germline, CDR1 MDHEN and CDR2 SYDVKM. J gave up 0 bases and V 6 bases, and 4 bases lay outside the gene matches. The CDR3 runs 15 residues.

This clone has only a few counts. Here the CDR3 reads CASSYRGQGGGGAFF. CDR3 in DNA: TGTGCCAGCAGTTACCGGGGACAGGGGGGAGGAGGAGCTTTCTTT. The chain combines TRBV6-5 with TRBJ1-1, with 11 positions matching TRBD1. V trimming: 2 bases; J trimming: 10 bases; junction bases outside the gene matches: 9. Germline V gene data show CDR1 as MNHEY and CDR2 as SVGAGI. The CDR3 extends over 15 amino acids.

The chain employs TRBV6-6 and TRBJ1-5; 11 bases are shared with TRBD1. J lost 6 bases, V lost 4 bases, and 5 bases had no gene match. This CDR3 is built from 15 residues. Per germline, CDR1 MNHNY and CDR2 SVGAGI (reference sequence). CDR3: CASSSRTGGIQPQHF. The DNA for the CDR3 is TGTGCCAGCAGTTCTCGGACAGGGGGCATTCAGCCCCAGCATTTT.

This chain joins TRBV28 and TRBJ2-7, with 7 bases that match TRBD1. V was pared by 5 bases and J by 5 bases, with 9 bases of the junction left unmatched. Germline V gene sequence: CDR1 MDHEN, CDR2 SYDVKM. CDR3 length equals 14 residues. Here the CDR3 DNA reads TGTGCCAGCAGTGATACGGGACAGTTAAACGAGCAGTACGTC. It is translated as CASSDTGQLNEQYV.

The V and J genes are TRBV10-3 and TRBJ2-2; 9 nucleotides align to TRBD1. The germline gives CDR1 ENHRY, CDR2 SYGVKD. Germline trimming cut 8 bases from V and 9 bases from J; bases unmatched to any gene: 7. This CDR3 contains 13 residues. The CDR3 sequence: CAISPTGGRELFF. The DNA for the CDR3 is TGTGCCATCTCACCAACAGGGGGCCGGGAGCTGTTTTTT.

The V and J genes are TRBV7-8 and TRBJ1-5; TRBD1 matches at 10 bases. The germline V gene has CDR1 SGHVS and CDR2 FQNEAQ. The V and J ends lost 5 bases and 5 bases, in that order; junction bases with no gene match: 6. The CDR3 covers 15 residues. The chain's CDR3 is CASSPGGQGYQPQHF. CDR3 bases: TGTGCCAGCAGCCCGGGGGGACAGGGGTATCAGCCCCAGCATTTT.

The V gene is TRBV2, the J gene TRBJ2-4, with no clear D. The CDR3 totals 15 residues. The V end lost 3 bases, the J end lost 0 bases, and 9 bases lay between the germline ends. Germline V gives CDR1 SNHLY, CDR2 FYNNEI. The CDR3 DNA reads as TGTGCCAGCAGTGAGAGTGGGGTAGCCAAAAACATTCAGTACTTC. Translation: CASSESGVAKNIQYF.

This clone was detected a few times. The chain has TRBV9 and TRBJ2-2, with 10 bases matching TRBD2. The CDR3 extends over 16 amino acids. V lost 3 bases, J lost 1 base, and 3 bases stayed unmatched. Germline V gene sequence: CDR1 SGDLS, CDR2 YYNGEE. As DNA, the CDR3 is TGTGCCAGCAGCGGGGCTAGCGGGAGGAACACCGGGGAGCTGTTTTTT. Translating gives CASSGASGRNTGELFF.

V is TRBV5-8 and J is TRBJ1-4, with D perhaps TRBD1 (5 bases). Trimming removed 3 bases at V and 0 bases at J, with 12 bases between. The CDR3 covers 16 residues. Germline loops: CDR1 SGHTS, CDR2 YDEGEE. CDR3 loop: CASSSGTVTTNEKLFF. CDR3 nucleotides: TGTGCCAGCAGCTCCGGGACGGTTACAACTAATGAAAAACTGTTTTTT.

The chain carries TRBV11-3 and TRBJ2-3; D remains unclear. Germline V CDR1 and CDR2: SGHNT, YENEEA. The CDR3 is 14 residues long. The V and J ends lost 1 base and 5 bases respectively, with 10 bases between them. The DNA of the CDR3 is TGTGCCAGCAGCTTAGGCCCGTTAGAAGATACGCAGTATTTT. It codes for CASSLGPLEDTQYF.

The CDR3 is CASSTGRDTEAFF. The CDR3 bases are TGTGCCAGCAGCACAGGTCGGGACACTGAAGCTTTCTTT. The V call is TRBV28, the J call TRBJ1-1; perhaps TRBD1 as D (5 bases). V lost 6 bases, J lost 3 bases, and 11 bases lay in between. Germline lookup yields CDR1 MDHEN and CDR2 SYDVKM. The CDR3 spans 13 residues. Supplemented by reference TRBV28 and TRBJ1-1, the full variable domain reads DVKVTQSSRYLVKRTGEKVFLECVQDMDHENMFWYRQDPGLGLRLIYFSYDVKMKEKGDIPEGYSVSREKKERFSLILESASTNQTSMYLCASSTGRDTEAFFGQGTRLTVV.